The rows below give T cell receptor beta chains drawn from one sample of a study of follicular helper T cells after annual influenza vaccination. Clones were read by immunoSEQ multiplex PCR, and TCRdb kept only the in-frame ones, dropping some. Of several thousand clones in the sample, roughly 83% were seen once. The sequences come from CXCR5+ CD38- circulating T follicular helper cells from blood, collected 7 days after influenza vaccination. The receptors were sampled from an adult who received the influenza vaccine. Each CDR3 is given with its conserved first and last residue.

v_call	j_call	cdr3_aa
TRBV29-1	TRBJ1-4	CSAHGGGTNEKLFF
TRBV4-1	TRBJ2-7	CASSQTGLKQYF
TRBV28	TRBJ2-1	CASNFGAYNEQFF
TRBV6-6	TRBJ1-4	CASSRTGVDEKLFF
TRBV28	TRBJ1-2	CASSLLQRGYTF
TRBV27	TRBJ2-3	CASSRGGLGYTDTQYF
TRBV5-1	TRBJ2-6	CASSFGQGTPSGANVLTF
TRBV5-1	TRBJ2-1	CASSSAGGGEQFF
TRBV28	TRBJ1-1	CASRPPQGSVEAFF
TRBV28	TRBJ1-5	CASSWGGENQPQHF
TRBV2	TRBJ2-1	CASSEGTGGREQFF
TRBV5-5	TRBJ1-4	CASSAGSSGGWEKLFF
TRBV14	TRBJ2-3	CASSQVWWEGKHF
TRBV19	TRBJ2-3	CASSAKWGVASTDTQYF
TRBV30	TRBJ2-5	CAWSVGLAGDGTQYF
TRBV28	TRBJ1-1	CASSLGGRGTEAFF
TRBV7-9	TRBJ1-1	CASSLAAGIRAFF
TRBV28	TRBJ2-7	CASQDKTRPYEQYF
TRBV7-9	TRBJ1-4	CASSLTDEKLFF
TRBV28	TRBJ1-5	CASRGASNQPQHF